This TCR beta chain was identified in a study of blood T cell repertoires in COVID-19. Study information: Acute and convalescent COVID-19 specimens originated in the United States, Italy and Spain.

The germline gives CDR1 LNHNV, CDR2 YYDKDF (reference sequence). This CDR3 spans 14 amino acids. V was pared by 0 bases and J by 4 bases, with 9 bases between. In the authors' workflow: Amplification of reference gene primers was used by the study to estimate nucleated cell counts. The method was immunoSEQ multiplex PCR; TCRdb's version includes in-frame clones alone and lacks a portion of them. V and J calls and clone size are those listed in that table; D and trimming were worked out from the DNA. The sample has 300,000 to 450,000 clones; around nine tenths are singletons. Participants' own reports of clinical history determined their cohort assignment. Before they entered the study, exposed participants had met a COVID-19 case within 2 weeks. This clone was found once.

The chain is built from TRBV15 and TRBJ1-2; no reliable D call. The origin of this receptor is a woman in her twenties or thirties who had been exposed to COVID-19. The specimen sequenced was PBMCs or T cells enriched from blood (not recorded which). Written as DNA, the CDR3 is TGTGCCACCAGCAGAGAACAGAGCAGCTATGGCTACACCTTC. Its protein is CATSREQSSYGYTF.